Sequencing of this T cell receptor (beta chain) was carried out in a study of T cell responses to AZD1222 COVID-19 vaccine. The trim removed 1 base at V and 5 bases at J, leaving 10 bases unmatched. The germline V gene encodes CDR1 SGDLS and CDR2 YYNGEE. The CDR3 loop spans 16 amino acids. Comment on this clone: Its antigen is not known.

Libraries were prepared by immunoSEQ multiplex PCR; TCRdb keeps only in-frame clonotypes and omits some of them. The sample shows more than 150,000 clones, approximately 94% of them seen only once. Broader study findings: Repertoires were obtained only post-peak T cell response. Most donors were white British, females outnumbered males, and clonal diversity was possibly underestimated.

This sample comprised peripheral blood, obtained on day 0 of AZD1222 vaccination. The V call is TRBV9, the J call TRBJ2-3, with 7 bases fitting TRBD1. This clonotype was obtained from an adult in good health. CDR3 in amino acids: CASSVFGTELEDTQYF. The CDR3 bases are TGTGCCAGCAGCGTATTTGGGACAGAACTGGAAGATACGCAGTATTTT.